This T cell receptor (beta chain) was captured in a study of patients and donors after allogeneic stem cell transplantation. TCRdb reprocessed the RT-PCR reads via MiXCR and lists one record per CDR3 protein. The table shows some 960,000 distinct CDR3 sequences, with approximately 19% occurring only once. This clonotype occurred many times. Germline values: CDR1 SGHRS, CDR2 YFSETQ. CDR3 length: 13 residues. Trimming cost V 1 base and J 4 bases, with 9 bases left between them. Sequences were obtained from blood, either unsorted or a sorted T cell fraction (not recorded which). The chain employs TRBV5-1 and TRBJ2-7, with D tentatively TRBD1 (5 bases). The TCR was taken from a human donor who was either an allogeneic HSCT recipient or a stem cell or donor lymphocyte infusion donor (not recorded which). It is not recorded whose cells these are; they may come from a transplant donor. CDR3 protein: CASSLNRPYEQYF. The CDR3 coding sequence is TGCGCCAGCAGCTTGAACAGGCCTTACGAGCAGTACTTC. Combining the CDR3 with reference TRBV5-1 and TRBJ2-7 gives the whole variable domain KAGVTQTPRYLIKTRGQQVTLSCSPISGHRSVSWYQQTPGQGLQFLFEYFSETQRNKGNFPGRFSGRQFSNSRSEMNVSTLELGDSALYLCASSLNRPYEQYFGPGTRLTVT.